Presented here are 8 T cell receptor beta chains from one specimen sequenced in a study of blood T cell repertoires in COVID-19. The method was immunoSEQ multiplex PCR; TCRdb's version includes in-frame clones alone and lacks a portion of them. The data show tens of thousands of clones, 80% to 85% seen once. The sample taken for sequencing was peripheral blood. All receptors come from an elderly woman with COVID-19, enrolled during active disease.

This clone was seen a handful of times. The chain employs TRBV10-3 and TRBJ1-1, with a tentative D call TRBD1 (5 bases). CDR3 size: 15 residues. The germline V gene has CDR1 ENHRY and CDR2 SYGVKD. Trimming took 5 bases from V and 4 from J, leaving 17 bases between them. The CDR3 loop reads CAISPGNKPFTEAFF. DNA for the CDR3: TGTGCCATCAGTCCAGGGAATAAACCTTTCACTGAAGCTTTCTTT.

The rearrangement joins TRBV10-1 to TRBJ2-2, with D perhaps TRBD1 (6 bases). CDR3 length: 12 residues. V was cut by 9 bases and J by 5 bases, with 10 bases left in between. Germline-derived CDR1 and CDR2 are WNHNN and SYGVQD (reference sequence). The CDR3 spells CARETGTGELFF. The CDR3 bases are TGCGCCAGAGAAACAGGGACCGGGGAGCTGTTTTTT.

The chain employs TRBV9 and TRBJ2-7; possible D gene TRBD2, 6 bases. Trimming took off 0 bases at V and 0 bases at J, with 10 bases between the two ends. The V gene's germline CDR1 is SGDLS and CDR2 YYNGEE. The CDR3 consists of 15 residues. The DNA for the CDR3 is TGTGCCAGCAGCGTAGGAAGCGGGCCCTCCTACGAGCAGTACTTC. It specifies CASSVGSGPSYEQYF.

The gene calls are TRBV20-1 and TRBJ2-7, with D perhaps TRBD2 (5 bases). The CDR3 loop spans 11 amino acids. Germline CDR1 DFQATT, CDR2 SNEGSKA (reference sequence). Trimming removed 8 bases from V and 6 bases from J, with 14 bases in between. Written as DNA, the CDR3 is TGCAGTCGACTTAGACGGGGCGAGCAGTACTTC. Translation gives CSRLRRGEQYF.

The gene calls are TRBV28 and TRBJ2-3; 10 nucleotides match TRBD2. With 5 bases clipped from V and 6 bases from J, the junction kept 8 bases outside the gene matches. CDR3 length: 15 residues. Germline CDR1 and CDR2: MDHEN and SYDVKM. The DNA for the CDR3 is TGTGCCAGCAGTACTAGCGGGACCTCTCGGGATACGCAGTATTTT. Translation: CASSTSGTSRDTQYF.

The chain joins TRBV27 to TRBJ2-7, with 10 bases aligning to TRBD2. The CDR3 sequence is 19 residues long. Trimming took 2 bases from V and 2 from J; bases not matched to a gene: 15. From germline, CDR1 is MNHEY and CDR2 SMNVEV (reference sequence). The CDR3 DNA reads TGTGCCAGCAGTTTAAAATCCCGGCTAGCGGGAGCCCTGCCCTACGAGCAGTACTTC. Protein sequence: CASSLKSRLAGALPYEQYF.

This rearrangement joins TRBV4-1 to TRBJ2-1, with D possibly matching TRBD2 (6 bases). V lost 3 bases, J lost 2 bases, and 14 bases lay in between. This CDR3 region has 16 residues. Per germline, CDR1 MGHRA and CDR2 YSYEKL. CDR3: CASSHLFSGTYNEQFF. CDR3 nucleotide sequence: TGCGCCAGCAGCCATCTCTTTAGCGGTACCTACAATGAGCAGTTCTTC.

This chain uses TRBV25-1 with TRBJ2-5; TRBD2 might be the D (5 bases). The CDR3 runs to 13 residues. V was trimmed by 7 bases and J by 3 bases, leaving 12 bases between them. Looked up from germline, CDR1 is MGHDK and CDR2 is SYGVNS. CDR3 sequence (DNA): TGTGCCAGCAAACTAGGGCTCAAAGAGACCCAGTACTTC. This encodes CASKLGLKETQYF.